The 29 T cell receptor beta chains reported below all come from one sample, sequenced in a study of T cells in women clearing cervical HPV infection. The table came from immunoSEQ multiplex PCR; TCRdb's copy has only in-frame clones and leaves some out. The listing records about 46,000 clones. The sample consisted of blood buffy coat. The receptors shown here come from a woman between 18 and 70 years old with a cervical HPV16 infection that either progressed to CIN3+ or cleared (not recorded which).

A remark on this clone: The read is 3 residues too short to cover the CDR3 end, so that end is filled in from the germline J gene. The chain uses TRBV7-3 and TRBJ2-1; TRBD1 matches at 10 bases. After removal of 1 base from V and 6 bases from J, the junction contained 6 bases not matched to a gene. Germline V gene lookup returns CDR1 SGHTA and CDR2 FQGTGA. The CDR3 has 16 residues. The CDR3: CASSLKGTGVLNEQFF. The covered CDR3 bases are TGTGCCAGCAGCTTAAAGGGGACAGGGGTCCTCAATGAG.

With regard to this clone: The observed sequence ends 3 residues before the CDR3 terminus, with the missing tail filled in from the germline J gene. The J gene is TRBJ2-1, the V gene TRBV29-1; D unresolved. This CDR3 has 16 amino acids. The ends were cut back, 2 bases at V and 2 bases at J, with 16 bases in the middle. The germline V gene has CDR1 SQVTM and CDR2 ANQGSEA. The DNA read from the CDR3 is TGCAGCGTTGAATACACGAGGCAGTCAACCTACAATGAG. This codes for CSVEYTRQSTYNE. The full CDR3 is CSVEYTRQSTYNEQFF.

Worth noting for this clone: The missing CDR3 end, 3 residues past where the read stops, is filled in from the germline J gene. V usage is TRBV20-1 and J usage is TRBJ1-1, with 9 bases matching TRBD1. Germline V gene sequence: CDR1 DFQATT, CDR2 SNEGSKA (reference sequence). The CDR3 runs 13 residues. V lost 3 bases to trimming and J lost 4 bases; unmatched junction nucleotides: 3. The sequenced part of the CDR3 DNA is TGCAGTGCTAGCAGGGACAGGGCCACTGAA. It is translated as CSASRDRATE. The whole CDR3 region reads CSASRDRATEAFF.

A word on this clone: Read sequence stops 3 residues before the CDR3 end, and the germline J gene provides the missing end. The chain links TRBV7-6 to TRBJ2-4; 9 bases map to TRBD1. From germline, CDR1 is SGHVS and CDR2 FNYEAQ. The CDR3 covers 16 residues. The V and J ends lost 4 bases and 0 bases, in that order; junction bases with no gene match: 4. CDR3 region: CASSSGQGRAKNIQYF. The DNA read from the CDR3 is TGTGCCAGCAGCTCGGGACAGGGTAGAGCCAAAAACATT. The whole variable domain, filled in from reference TRBV7-6 and TRBJ2-4, reads GAGVSQSPRYKVTKRGQDVALRCDPISGHVSLYWYRQALGQGPEFLTYFNYEAQQDKSGLPNDRFSAERPEGSISTLTIQRTEQRDSAMYRCASSSGQGRAKNIQYFGAGTRLSVL.

The chain's CDR3 is CASSWQANSYEQYF. The CDR3 bases that were read are TGTGCCAGCAGCTGGCAGGCAAACTCCTACGAG. V is TRBV7-8 and J is TRBJ2-7; D is unclear. The CDR3 end falls 3 residues outside the read, so it is completed with the germline J gene. The CDR3 has 14 residues. Trimming took off 4 bases at V and 0 bases at J, with 10 bases between the two ends. Germline assignment: CDR1 SGHVS and CDR2 FQNEAQ.

The CDR3: CASSRVGGTAEAFF. The sequenced CDR3 bases are TGCGCCAGCAGCCGCGTAGGTGGGACTGCTGAA. The chain links TRBV5-1 to TRBJ1-1; D possibly corresponds to TRBD1 (5 bases). The read gets to within 3 residues of the CDR3 end, and the germline J gene fills in the rest. V was trimmed by 4 bases and J by 6 bases, leaving 16 bases between them. CDR3 length: 14 amino acids. Per germline, CDR1 SGHRS and CDR2 YFSETQ.

Turning to this clone: The read terminates 3 residues ahead of where the CDR3 ends, so the germline J gene completes it. The rearrangement joins TRBV7-9 to TRBJ1-5; unclear D gene. CDR3 length: 12 residues. Looked up from germline, CDR1 is SEHNR and CDR2 is FQNEAQ (reference sequence). V lost 3 bases and J lost 4, with 4 bases in between. The covered CDR3 bases are TGTGCCAGCAGCTTGCTAAATCAGCCC. It specifies CASSLLNQP. The entire CDR3 protein is CASSLLNQPQHF. The variable domain in full, with the rest retrieved from reference TRBV7-9 and TRBJ1-5, is DTGVSQNPRHKITKRGQNVTFRCDPISEHNRLYWYRQTLGQGPEFLTYFQNEAQLEKSRLLSDRFSAERPKGSFSTLEIQRTEQGDSAMYLCASSLLNQPQHFGDGTRLSIL.

Notes on this clone: Read sequence stops 3 residues before the CDR3 end, and the germline J gene provides the missing end. J is TRBJ1-1 and V is TRBV11-2; D is unclear. Germline V gene lookup returns CDR1 SGHAT and CDR2 FQNNGV. This CDR3 spans 14 amino acids. V lost 0 bases to trimming and J lost 4 bases, with 9 bases between them. The CDR3 is CASSLERASTEAFF. The DNA read from the CDR3 is TGTGCCAGCAGCTTAGAGAGGGCCTCCACTGAA.

About this clone itself: The missing CDR3 end, 3 residues past where the read stops, is filled in from the germline J gene. The rearrangement joins TRBV18 to TRBJ2-2; a possible D gene is TRBD2 (5 bases). The CDR3 runs to 16 residues. CDR1 KGHSH and CDR2 LQKENI come from the germline V gene. The germline V and J ends were trimmed by 3 bases and 4 bases, with 15 bases remaining between them. CDR3 sequence reads: CASSPPGLAGTGELFF. The part of the CDR3 DNA that was read is TGTGCCAGCTCACCCCCCGGGCTAGCAGGCACCGGGGAG.

As to this clone: The sequenced fragment ends 3 residues before the CDR3 boundary, so the rest is inferred from the germline J gene. The chain has TRBV18 and TRBJ1-2; D is unclear. This CDR3 region has 14 residues. Germline V gene data show CDR1 as KGHSH and CDR2 as LQKENI. The DNA read from the CDR3 is TGTGCCAGCTCACCTGCGGCCGGCTCCTACGAC. Translated, it gives CASSPAAGSYD. The CDR3 as a whole reads CASSPAAGSYDYTF.

As concerns this clone: The read gets to within 3 residues of the CDR3 end, and the germline J gene fills in the rest. The J gene is TRBJ2-7, the V gene TRBV11-3; no firm D call. V was pared by 1 base and J by 5 bases, with 9 bases between. From germline, CDR1 is SGHNT and CDR2 YENEEA. The CDR3 is 13 amino acids. The CDR3 protein is CASSLGSGDEQYF. The covered CDR3 bases are TGTGCCAGCAGCTTAGGTTCGGGTGACGAG. The full variable domain, with the rest looked up from reference TRBV11-3 and TRBJ2-7, is EAGVVQSPRYKIIEKKQPVAFWCNPISGHNTLYWYLQNLGQGPELLIRYENEEAVDDSQLPKDRFSAERLKGVDSTLKIQPAELGDSAVYLCASSLGSGDEQYFGPGTRLTVT.

In the case of this clone: Read sequence stops 3 residues before the CDR3 end, and the germline J gene provides the missing end. The V call is TRBV20-1, the J call TRBJ2-5, with 10 nucleotides matching TRBD2. CDR3 length equals 16 residues. CDR1 is DFQATT, CDR2 SNEGSKA, per germline (reference sequence). The junction had 7 bases not matched to a gene; V was cut back by 1 base and J by 2 bases. CDR3 amino acids: CSARAPGLAIQETQYF. The sequenced CDR3 bases are TGCAGTGCTAGAGCCCCGGGACTAGCGATACAAGAGACC.

As to this clone: Read sequence stops 3 residues before the CDR3 end, and the germline J gene provides the missing end. V usage is TRBV2 and J usage is TRBJ2-2; D might be TRBD1 (6 bases). V gave up 2 bases and J gave up 4 bases, with 11 bases separating them. The germline CDR1 and CDR2 sequences are SNHLY and FYNNEI. The CDR3 consists of 15 residues. CDR3 residues: CASSEMQGRTGELFF. The DNA read from the CDR3 is TGTGCCAGCAGTGAAATGCAGGGGCGCACCGGGGAG.

The CDR3 protein is CASSFPGQGNEKLFF. Partial CDR3 DNA: TGTGCCAGCAGCTTTCCGGGACAGGGGAATGAAAAA. The chain has TRBV7-8 and TRBJ1-4; 10 bases line up with TRBD1. The read ends 3 residues early relative to the CDR3; the germline J gene fills the gap. The CDR3 loop spans 15 amino acids. The V segment lost 3 bases and the J segment 5 bases; nucleotides outside the gene matches: 3. Per the germline V gene, CDR1 is SGHVS and CDR2 is FQNEAQ.

As regards this clone: The sequence runs out 3 residues before the end of the CDR3; the remainder is reconstructed from the germline J gene. The chain carries TRBV5-1 and TRBJ2-3; 13 nucleotides line up with TRBD2. Losses at the gene ends were 0 bases for V and 2 bases for J; bases not matched to a gene: 6. Looked up from germline, CDR1 is SGHRS and CDR2 is YFSETQ. The CDR3 loop spans 18 amino acids. Incomplete CDR3 DNA: TGCGCCAGCAGCTTGGGGGGACTAGCGGGGCGCCTCACAGATACG. It translates to CASSLGGLAGRLTDT. The whole CDR3 sequence is CASSLGGLAGRLTDTQYF.

Worth noting for this clone: The read terminates 3 residues before the CDR3 end, so the remaining end is supplied by the germline J gene. Within the sample, other DNA sequences also encode this same CDR3. V is TRBV20-1 and J is TRBJ2-5; 7 bases are shared with TRBD2. Germline CDR1 is DFQATT and CDR2 is SNEGSKA (reference sequence). Trimming cost V 0 bases and J 2 bases; bases outside gene matches: 3. CDR3 size: 14 residues. CDR3 residues: CSARDGRGQETQYF. CDR3 bases read: TGCAGTGCTAGAGATGGGAGGGGTCAAGAGACC.

Worth noting for this clone: The read ends 3 residues shy of where the CDR3 ends; the end is completed using the germline J gene. V is TRBV5-4 and J is TRBJ1-6; D gene ambiguous. V lost 4 bases to trimming and J lost 3 bases, with 8 bases between them. The CDR3 runs 14 residues. CDR1 and CDR2 (germline): SGHNT, YYREEE (reference sequence). Partial CDR3 DNA: TGTGCCAGCAGCGGAGCTAGCTATAATTCACCC. Its protein product is CASSGASYNSP. Given in full, the CDR3 is CASSGASYNSPLHF.

Concerning this clone itself: The CDR3 is cut off 3 residues early in the read; its end comes from the germline J gene. The V call is TRBV29-1, the J call TRBJ2-1; no firm D call. Germline CDR1 reads SQVTM; CDR2 reads ANQGSEA. The V end was cut by 1 base, the J end by 0 bases, with 4 bases between. The length of the CDR3 is 13 residues. CDR3: CSVEGLSYNEQFF. The part of the CDR3 DNA that was read is TGCAGCGTTGAAGGGCTCTCCTACAATGAG.

Details on this clone: The CDR3 is cut off 3 residues early in the read; its end comes from the germline J gene. The chain joins TRBV7-9 to TRBJ2-5; D unresolved. V was trimmed by 2 bases and J by 2 bases, leaving 9 bases between them. The CDR3 totals 14 residues. Germline V gene lookup returns CDR1 SEHNR and CDR2 FQNEAQ (reference sequence). The CDR3 loop reads CASSLYSGQETQYF. CDR3 DNA, as far as it was read: TGTGCCAGCAGCTTATACTCCGGGCAAGAGACC.

Note on this clone: The CDR3 end falls 3 residues outside the read, so it is completed with the germline J gene. The chain uses TRBV7-9 and TRBJ1-4; 10 nucleotides agree with TRBD1. CDR3 length: 14 amino acids. Looked up from germline, CDR1 is SEHNR and CDR2 is FQNEAQ (reference sequence). The CDR3 DNA, read in part, is TGTGCCAGCAGCTTGGGGACAGGGGTCTCACCA. Encoded protein: CASSLGTGVSP. The whole CDR3 sequence is CASSLGTGVSPLFF. The full variable domain, in which reference TRBV7-9 and TRBJ1-4 provide the parts outside the CDR3, is DTGVSQNPRHKITKRGQNVTFRCDPISEHNRLYWYRQTLGQGPEFLTYFQNEAQLEKSRLLSDRFSAERPKGSFSTLEIQRTEQGDSAMYLCASSLGTGVSPLFFGSGTQLSVL.

A remark on this clone: The CDR3 extends 3 residues past the end of the read, so its final part is completed from the germline J gene. V usage is TRBV2 and J usage is TRBJ2-3; TRBD2 matches at 8 bases. The CDR3 is 15 residues long. J lost 3 bases, V lost 5 bases, and 7 bases had no gene match. Germline CDR1 SNHLY, CDR2 FYNNEI. The part of the CDR3 DNA that was read is TGTGCCAGCAGTTCCACTAGCGGAATGACAGATACG. It translates to CASSSTSGMTDT. In full, the CDR3 is CASSSTSGMTDTQYF.

CDR3 sequence: CASSSGWGEETQYF. CDR3 DNA, as far as it was read: TGTGCCAGCAGCTCCGGGTGGGGGGAAGAGACC. This rearrangement joins TRBV7-9 to TRBJ2-5; TRBD2 is a possible D gene (6 bases). The read terminates 3 residues before the CDR3 end, so the remaining end is supplied by the germline J gene. Germline V gene data show CDR1 as SEHNR and CDR2 as FQNEAQ (reference sequence). The V gene lost 4 bases and the J gene lost 3 bases, with 12 bases spanning the gap. The length of the CDR3 is 14 residues.

As concerns this clone: The sequenced fragment ends 3 residues before the CDR3 boundary, so the rest is inferred from the germline J gene. The V and J genes are TRBV6-2 or TRBV6-3 and TRBJ2-1; TRBD2 matches at 9 bases. Germline CDR1 reads MNHEY; CDR2 reads SVGEGT. This CDR3 region has 14 residues. V gave up 7 bases and J gave up 5 bases; unmatched junction bases: 6. The chain's CDR3 is CASNGLAQDNEQFF. The part of the CDR3 DNA that was read is TGTGCCAGCAATGGACTAGCGCAGGACAATGAG.

In the case of this clone: Read sequence stops 3 residues before the CDR3 end, and the germline J gene provides the missing end. The chain uses TRBV2 and TRBJ2-3; D call uncertain. V lost 4 bases to trimming and J lost 6 bases, with 8 bases between them. CDR3 length: 12 amino acids. Germline V gene data show CDR1 as SNHLY and CDR2 as FYNNEI. CDR3 residues: CASSAYLDTQYF. The sequenced CDR3 bases are TGTGCCAGCAGTGCGTATTTGGATACG.

The CDR3 protein is CASSSPPGSGNTIYF. The part of the CDR3 DNA that was read is TGTGCCAGCAGCTCACCACCCGGCTCTGGAAACACC. This chain links TRBV7-9 with TRBJ1-3; D is ambiguous. The CDR3 end falls 3 residues outside the read, so it is completed with the germline J gene. This CDR3 has 15 residues. Germline V CDR1 and CDR2: SEHNR, FQNEAQ (reference sequence). V lost 4 bases and J 0 bases, leaving 10 bases between the germline ends.

As for this clone: The read gets to within 3 residues of the CDR3 end, and the germline J gene fills in the rest. V usage is TRBV20-1 and J usage is TRBJ2-1, with 9 bases aligning to TRBD2. Germline-derived CDR1 and CDR2 are DFQATT and SNEGSKA (reference sequence). Germline trimming cut 4 bases from V and 4 bases from J; bases unmatched to any gene: 5. This CDR3 comprises 14 residues. The CDR3 sequence: CSANPLAGYNEQFF. The covered CDR3 bases are TGCAGTGCTAATCCACTAGCGGGTTACAATGAG.

In the case of this clone: The read ends 3 residues early relative to the CDR3; the germline J gene fills the gap. The genes are TRBV13 and TRBJ1-1; possibly TRBD1 for D (6 bases). The V gene's germline CDR1 is PRHDT and CDR2 FYEKMQ (reference sequence). The CDR3 is made up of 14 amino acids. Trimming cost V 5 bases and J 4 bases, with 14 bases left between them. CDR3 sequence: CASSPTGIFTEAFF. The CDR3 bases that were read are TGTGCCAGCAGCCCTACAGGGATTTTCACTGAA. Complete variable domain (other parts from reference TRBV13 and TRBJ1-1): AAGVIQSPRHLIKEKRETATLKCYPIPRHDTVYWYQQGPGQDPQFLISFYEKMQSDKGSIPDRFSAQQFSDYHSELNMSSLELGDSALYFCASSPTGIFTEAFFGQGTRLTVV.

Details on this clone: The read is 3 residues too short to cover the CDR3 end, so that end is filled in from the germline J gene. The chain recombines TRBV11-3 with TRBJ1-2; D is perhaps TRBD1 (5 bases). The CDR3 contains 13 residues. CDR1 is SGHNT, CDR2 YENEEA, per germline. The part of the CDR3 DNA that was read is TGTGCCAGCAGCTTAACCCAAGAGGGGGGC. This translates into CASSLTQEGG. The entire CDR3 reads CASSLTQEGGYTF.

Notes on this clone: The read halts 3 residues ahead of the CDR3 end, with the missing end drawn from the germline J gene. This rearrangement joins TRBV19 to TRBJ1-3; D uncertain. This CDR3 has 11 residues. Trimming stripped 4 bases from V and 8 bases from J, with 6 bases between. The germline V gene has CDR1 LNHDA and CDR2 SQIVND (reference sequence). CDR3 sequence: CASSTPYTIYF. Partial CDR3 DNA: TGTGCCAGTAGTACCCCCTACACC.